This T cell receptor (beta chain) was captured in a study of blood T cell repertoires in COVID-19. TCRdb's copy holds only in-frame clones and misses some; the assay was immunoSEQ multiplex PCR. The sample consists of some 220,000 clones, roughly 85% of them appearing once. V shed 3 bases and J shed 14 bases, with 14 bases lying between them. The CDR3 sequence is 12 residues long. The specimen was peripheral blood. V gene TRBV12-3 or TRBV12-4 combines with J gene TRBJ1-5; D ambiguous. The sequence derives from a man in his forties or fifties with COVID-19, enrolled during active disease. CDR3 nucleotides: TGTGCCAGCAGTTTGCCAGGCGATGGAAAGCATTTT. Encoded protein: CASSLPGDGKHF.